This is a list of T cell receptor beta chains from one sample in a study of blood T cell repertoires in COVID-19. Profiled with immunoSEQ multiplex PCR; TCRdb holds only in-frame clones, not every one. The sample yields 250,000 or so clones, around 82% seen once. The source material was peripheral blood. The receptors shown here come from a woman aged 65 to 85 with acute or convalescent COVID-19. Each CDR3 is given with its conserved first and last residue.

len	v_gene	j_gene	CDR3aa
15	TRBV27	TRBJ1-5	CASSSEGLSGQPQHF
14	TRBV19	TRBJ2-2	CATRDVAGAGELFF
14	TRBV2	TRBJ1-2	CASSEAPVIYGYTF
14	TRBV27	TRBJ1-1	CASSLDRGRTEAFF
19	TRBV18	TRBJ2-2	CASSPSLSGGVRGTGELFF
14	TRBV30	TRBJ1-4	CAWSRQGRGEKLFF
14	TRBV19	TRBJ1-5	CASTGRDSNQPQHF
15	TRBV6-2/TRBV6-3	TRBJ2-6	CASSYPGGGANVLTF
13	TRBV5-4	TRBJ2-4	CASSFGREHIQYF
17	TRBV2	TRBJ1-2	CASSGGLGVGANYGYTF
11	TRBV29-1	TRBJ1-1	CSVVRNTEAFF
16	TRBV24-1	TRBJ2-5	CATSDYLAGGTGTQYF
14	TRBV6-5	TRBJ2-3	CASNLLLGTDTQYF
13	TRBV29-1	TRBJ2-3	CSGGTAGTDTQYF
18	TRBV7-2	TRBJ2-3	CASSLVPGTGGSTDTQYF
15	TRBV27	TRBJ1-4	CASSPGQGANEKLFF
12	TRBV29-1	TRBJ1-2	CSLRQANYGYTF
16	TRBV15	TRBJ2-7	CATSRESGAGANEQYF
12	TRBV20-1	TRBJ1-1	CSASPQGAEAFF
12	TRBV3-1/TRBV3-2	TRBJ1-1	CASSLGQQGAFF
18	TRBV6-1	TRBJ1-1	CASSEGGTEFGMNTEAFF